The clone carrying this TCR beta chain was observed a few times. TCRdb independently ran MiXCR on the 5' RACE reads; one entry per CDR3 protein. Among a few hundred thousand distinct CDR3 sequences listed, approximately 13% were seen once. The data were obtained in a study of T cells after yellow fever vaccination. V dropped 0 bases and J dropped 3 bases, with 14 bases sitting between them. Germline CDR1 DFQATT, CDR2 SNEGSKA (reference sequence). This CDR3 spans 15 amino acids. The TCR was taken from a man aged 30 to 39 who received the YFV17D yellow fever vaccine. The chain recombines TRBV20-1 with TRBJ1-2; D possibly corresponds to TRBD1 (6 bases). The specimen comprised CD4+ T cells sorted from PBMCs, sampled 45 days after the yellow fever booster vaccination. CDR3 bases: TGCAGTGCTAGAGATAGGGGGGGCGCTCACTATGGCTACACCTTC. Translation gives CSARDRGGAHYGYTF.